This T cell receptor (beta chain) was captured by sequencing in a study of blood T cell repertoires in COVID-19. CDR3 length: 15 amino acids. The V end was cut by 2 bases, the J end by 7 bases, with 17 bases between. From germline, CDR1 is LNHNV and CDR2 YYDKDF (reference sequence). Original data processing: Amplification of reference gene primers provided the estimated nucleated cell counts. The repertoire was sequenced with immunoSEQ multiplex PCR; TCRdb's copy has only in-frame clones and lacks some. D and trimming come from the DNA, and the V and J calls and clone size come from that table. The sample has 140,000 or so clones, about 80% seen once. This clone came up once.

This chain uses TRBV15 with TRBJ1-2, with a possible D match to TRBD1 (5 bases). What was sequenced was peripheral blood. The receptor was derived from a human donor in a cohort sampled during active COVID-19. The CDR3 DNA reads as TGTGCCACCAGCAGACCCGTCGACAGCCTCGGTGGCTACACCTTC. It yields the protein CATSRPVDSLGGYTF. The variable domain in full, with the rest retrieved from reference TRBV15 and TRBJ1-2, is DAMVIQNPRYQVTQFGKPVTLSCSQTLNHNVMYWYQQKSSQAPKLLFHYYDKDFNNEADTPDNFQSRRPNTSFCFLDIRSPGLGDTAMYLCATSRPVDSLGGYTFGSGTRLTVV.